This TCR beta chain was sequenced for a study of cytomegalovirus exposure and HLA in healthy donors. About this clone itself: Its specificity is not known.

Vbeta (60) and Jbeta (13) primers were used in the PCR. The assay was immunoSEQ multiplex PCR, and TCRdb's table has in-frame clones only and misses some. The data show roughly 100,000 clones, and the top ten clones hold about 3%. Study-level points and caveats: Information on immune exposure was restricted to one variable (CMV serostatus).

The CDR3 is 17 residues long. CDR1 is SGHTA and CDR2 is FQGNSA in the germline V gene. V trimming: 5 bases; J trimming: 7 bases; junction bases outside the gene matches: 19. Sequencing used PBMCs. This sequence was found in a middle-aged man in good health and CMV-seronegative. V and J are TRBV7-2 and TRBJ1-1, with TRBD1 matching over 7 bases. The CDR3 coding sequence is TGTGCCAGCAGCCCCAAGCTATCCTCGACAGGGCTCTTTGAAGCTTTCTTT. Protein sequence: CASSPKLSSTGLFEAFF.